These 5 T cell receptor beta chains were all obtained from the same sample, sequenced in a study of blood T cell repertoires in COVID-19 (TCRdb year 2020). Libraries were prepared through the immunoSEQ multiplex PCR assay. As stored in TCRdb, this immuneACCESS dataset retains in-frame rearrangements with V and J assigned. A fraction of the clones does not appear; measured against another copy, unresolved V genes explain less than half of the discrepancy, and the remainder lacks a known reason. The sample table shows about 260,000 clones, and approximately 89% are seen once. The ten most abundant clones make up around 3.1% of the sample. Sequencing was performed on PBMCs or T cells enriched from blood (not recorded which). The receptors come from a woman in her 40s who had been exposed to COVID-19.

The chain has TRBV28 and TRBJ1-1; D gene ambiguous. The CDR3 runs 11 residues. Germline lookup yields CDR1 MDHEN and CDR2 SYDVKM. Trimming removed 6 bases at V and 5 bases at J, with 7 bases between. The CDR3 nucleotides read TGTGCCAGCAGCACCGGGACTGAAGCTTTCTTT. Translated: CASSTGTEAFF. The entire variable domain, with the rest obtained from reference TRBV28 and TRBJ1-1, is as follows: DVKVTQSSRYLVKRTGEKVFLECVQDMDHENMFWYRQDPGLGLRLIYFSYDVKMKEKGDIPEGYSVSREKKERFSLILESASTNQTSMYLCASSTGTEAFFGQGTRLTVV.

The rearrangement uses TRBV28 and TRBJ2-5; 9 bases fit TRBD2. The CDR3 consists of 17 residues. Germline V gene lookup returns CDR1 MDHEN and CDR2 SYDVKM. The V and J ends lost 5 bases and 1 base, in that order; junction bases with no gene match: 11. Here the CDR3 DNA reads TGTGCCAGCAGTCTGTTTGGGGCTAGCGGGGTCCAAGAGACCCAGTACTTC. It codes for CASSLFGASGVQETQYF. Supplemented by reference TRBV28 and TRBJ2-5, the full variable domain reads DVKVTQSSRYLVKRTGEKVFLECVQDMDHENMFWYRQDPGLGLRLIYFSYDVKMKEKGDIPEGYSVSREKKERFSLILESASTNQTSMYLCASSLFGASGVQETQYFGPGTRLLVL.

This sequence joins TRBV7-9 and TRBJ2-3; D gene unclear. CDR1 SEHNR and CDR2 FQNEAQ come from the germline V gene (reference sequence). This CDR3 comprises 13 residues. V dropped 5 bases and J dropped 2 bases, with 8 bases sitting between them. Written as DNA, the CDR3 is TGTGCCAGCAGCCAGATTCACACAGATACGCAGTATTTT. Its protein is CASSQIHTDTQYF.

This chain links TRBV14 with TRBJ2-1; no firm D call. Trimming left V 7 bases short and J 5 bases short, with 6 bases between. Germline CDR1 reads SGHDN; CDR2 reads FVKESK. The CDR3 contains 11 residues. As DNA, the CDR3 is TGTGCCAGCATTGGCCACAATGAGCAGTTCTTC. Amino acid sequence: CASIGHNEQFF.

The chain combines TRBV7-6 with TRBJ2-2, with 7 bases identical to TRBD1. J lost 1 base, V lost 4 bases, and 6 bases had no gene match. The length of the CDR3 is 16 residues. Germline CDR1 reads SGHVS; CDR2 reads FNYEAQ. The CDR3 reads CASSSWDRRNTGELFF. CDR3 DNA sequence: TGTGCCAGCAGCTCCTGGGACAGAAGGAACACCGGGGAGCTGTTTTTT.